The next 10 T cell receptor beta chains were all read from a single sample in a study of T cell responses to AZD1222 COVID-19 vaccine. TCRdb keeps only in-frame clones here, not all; method: immunoSEQ multiplex PCR. The sample contains roughly 120,000 clones, roughly 90% of which appear only once. Specimen: peripheral blood, collected on day 0 of AZD1222 vaccination. The receptors originated from an adult in good health.

The CDR3 DNA reads TGTGCCAGCTCACCCCCGGGAGACCGTTTAGTCAATGAGCAGTTCTTC. As protein: CASSPPGDRLVNEQFF. The chain is built from TRBV18 and TRBJ2-1; tentatively, D is TRBD2 (6 bases). Germline V gives CDR1 KGHSH, CDR2 LQKENI. The CDR3 spans 16 residues. V was cut by 3 bases and J by 6 bases, with 18 bases left in between.

This clone was found a few times. The chain has TRBV5-1 and TRBJ2-7; D is possibly TRBD1 (6 bases). The germline gives CDR1 SGHRS, CDR2 YFSETQ. V was shortened by 2 bases and J by 1 base, with 13 bases between the two germline ends. This CDR3 has 15 residues. The CDR3 loop is CASSFQPGQSYEQYF. The DNA of the CDR3 is TGCGCCAGCAGCTTTCAACCTGGACAGTCCTACGAGCAGTACTTC.

The gene calls are TRBV7-9 and TRBJ2-7, with 10 nucleotides matching TRBD2. J was trimmed by 5 bases and V by 7 bases; bases with no gene match: 8. This CDR3 is built from 14 residues. The germline V gene encodes CDR1 SEHNR and CDR2 FQNEAQ (reference sequence). CDR3 residues: CASILAGEVNEQYF. The CDR3 bases are TGTGCCAGCATCCTAGCGGGAGAAGTAAACGAGCAGTACTTC. Looking up the rest from reference TRBV7-9 and TRBJ2-7 gives the full variable domain: DTGVSQNPRHKITKRGQNVTFRCDPISEHNRLYWYRQTLGQGPEFLTYFQNEAQLEKSRLLSDRFSAERPKGSFSTLEIQRTEQGDSAMYLCASILAGEVNEQYFGPGTRLTVT.

V is TRBV9 and J is TRBJ2-1; 8 bases are shared with TRBD2. The CDR3 consists of 15 residues. Germline V gene lookup returns CDR1 SGDLS and CDR2 YYNGEE. Trimming removed 3 bases from V and 5 bases from J; junction bases left unmatched: 7. The chain's CDR3 is CASSGGLAGDNEQFF. CDR3 in DNA: TGTGCCAGCAGCGGCGGACTAGCCGGCGACAATGAGCAGTTCTTC. Drawing the rest from reference TRBV9 and TRBJ2-1, the complete variable domain is DSGVTQTPKHLITATGQRVTLRCSPRSGDLSVYWYQQSLDQGLQFLIQYYNGEERAKGNILERFSAQQFPDLHSELNLSSLELGDSALYFCASSGGLAGDNEQFFGPGTRLTVL.

The chain uses TRBV30 and TRBJ1-4, with TRBD1 matching 8 bases. CDR1 is GTSNPN, CDR2 SVGIG, per germline (reference sequence). The length of the CDR3 is 16 residues. Unmatched junction bases numbered 12, after V lost 5 bases and J lost 4 bases. The CDR3 here is CAWDRGRSEYNEKLFF. The CDR3 bases are TGTGCCTGGGACAGGGGACGTTCTGAGTATAATGAAAAACTGTTTTTT. Looking up the rest from reference TRBV30 and TRBJ1-4 gives the full variable domain: SQTIHQWPATLVQPVGSPLSLECTVEGTSNPNLYWYRQAAGRGLQLLFYSVGIGQISSEVPQNLSASRPQDRQFILSSKKLLLSDSGFYLCAWDRGRSEYNEKLFFGSGTQLSVL.

The V call is TRBV5-1, the J call TRBJ1-6; D remains ambiguous. V was trimmed by 3 bases and J by 0 bases, leaving 10 bases between them. Per germline, CDR1 SGHRS and CDR2 YFSETQ. The CDR3 loop spans 16 amino acids. DNA for the CDR3: TGCGCCAGCAGCTGGACCCCAGGCTCCTATAATTCACCCCTCCACTTT. Amino acid sequence: CASSWTPGSYNSPLHF.

This clone is medium-sized (0.01 to 0.1%). The J gene is TRBJ1-4, the V gene TRBV28, with TRBD1 as a possible D gene (5 bases). V was pared by 4 bases and J by 2 bases, with 11 bases between. This CDR3 is 15 amino acids long. CDR1 and CDR2 from the germline V gene are MDHEN and SYDVKM. CDR3: CASSSGGGTNEKLFF. The CDR3 region has the DNA TGTGCCAGCAGTTCGGGGGGAGGGACTAATGAAAAACTGTTTTTT.

The J gene is TRBJ1-4, the V gene TRBV18, with a possible D match to TRBD1 (5 bases). Germline V gene sequence: CDR1 KGHSH, CDR2 LQKENI. The CDR3 length is 15 residues. V shed 2 bases and J shed 2 bases, with 9 bases lying between them. Written as DNA, the CDR3 is TGTGCCAGCTCACCAGTAGGGGCCACTAATGAAAAACTGTTTTTT. Protein product: CASSPVGATNEKLFF.

The rearrangement uses TRBV7-6 and TRBJ2-1, with 8 bases matching TRBD2. Losses at the gene ends were 5 bases for V and 2 bases for J; bases not matched to a gene: 8. This CDR3 contains 16 residues. Germline V gene sequence: CDR1 SGHVS, CDR2 FNYEAQ. In DNA, the CDR3 is TGTGCCAGCAGCATAACTAGCGGCTACACCTACAATGAGCAGTTCTTC. The encoded protein is CASSITSGYTYNEQFF.

The chain has TRBV2 and TRBJ2-7; D is perhaps TRBD1 (5 bases). Trimming removed 10 bases at V and 5 bases at J, with 18 bases between. Germline V gene data show CDR1 as SNHLY and CDR2 as FYNNEI. This CDR3 has 13 amino acids. CDR3 region: CATLYPLQDEQYF. CDR3 nucleotide sequence: TGTGCCACCTTGTACCCCCTACAGGACGAGCAGTACTTC.